The 25 T cell receptor beta chains in this list originate from one sample, sequenced in a study of T cells in tuberculosis. Cells were sorted from thawed PBMC rested overnight and stained with GMM-loaded CD1B tetramer, viability dye and anti-CD3. The lipid loaded on the CD1B tetramers was C32 glucose monomycolate from Rhodococcus equi. Sequenced by immunoSEQ multiplex PCR; TCRdb stores in-frame clones only, minus some. The sample holds about 54,000 clones, roughly 86% seen once. Sequenced material: CD1b-GMM tetramer-negative cells sorted from PBMCs. The receptors here all came from an adult woman with latent tuberculosis.

The V call is TRBV21-1, the J call TRBJ2-5; the D call in the table, TRBD1, was not verified against the DNA. TRBV21-1 is reported as a pseudogene. The CDR3 is 14 amino acids. The CDR3 nucleotides read TGTGCCAGCAGCTTATGGGACAGGGATGAGACCCAGTACTTC. Its translation is CASSLWDRDETQYF.

This clone has just a few counts. This chain connects TRBV2 to TRBJ2-1, with a weak D call TRBD2 (6 bases). There are 13 residues in the CDR3. CDR1 and CDR2 from the germline V gene are SNHLY and FYNNEI. Deletions cut 8 bases from V and 6 bases from J, with 14 bases between. The CDR3 protein is CASLPSGVNEQFF. In DNA form, the CDR3 reads TGTGCCAGCCTCCCCTCGGGGGTCAATGAGCAGTTCTTC.

V is TRBV4-1 and J is TRBJ2-4, with TRBD1 matching 7 bases. The CDR3 covers 17 residues. Trimming at V came to 2 bases and at J to 0 bases, leaving 7 bases not matched to a gene. Germline CDR1 is MGHRA and CDR2 is YSYEKL. The CDR3, as DNA: TGCGCCAGCAGCCAACCCTTGACAGGGCTAGCCAAAAACATTCAGTACTTC. As protein: CASSQPLTGLAKNIQYF.

The gene calls are TRBV7-9 and TRBJ2-1; 11 bases match TRBD2. Germline CDR1 is SEHNR and CDR2 is FQNEAQ (reference sequence). The CDR3 totals 15 residues. The V segment lost 5 bases and the J segment 4 bases; nucleotides outside the gene matches: 4. The DNA for the CDR3 is TGTGCCAGCAGCCAACTAGCGGGGGTTTACAATGAGCAGTTCTTC. Protein: CASSQLAGVYNEQFF. Full variable domain (remainder filled in from reference TRBV7-9 and TRBJ2-1): DTGVSQNPRHKITKRGQNVTFRCDPISEHNRLYWYRQTLGQGPEFLTYFQNEAQLEKSRLLSDRFSAERPKGSFSTLEIQRTEQGDSAMYLCASSQLAGVYNEQFFGPGTRLTVL.

This chain uses TRBV5-6 with TRBJ2-5; 7 nucleotides match TRBD2. The CDR3 is 17 amino acids. Germline V gene data show CDR1 as SGHDT and CDR2 as YYEEEE. Unmatched junction bases numbered 10, after V lost 2 bases and J lost 0 bases. CDR3 in amino acids: CASSFGLWTRYQETQYF. The CDR3 coding sequence is TGTGCCAGCAGCTTCGGACTCTGGACTAGGTACCAAGAGACCCAGTACTTC.

The genes are TRBV30 and TRBJ2-5, with a tentative D call TRBD2 (6 bases). The DNA end lines up better with TRBJ2-7; the J call may be wrong. The CDR3 has 14 residues. The V gene's germline CDR1 is GTSNPN and CDR2 SVGIG (reference sequence). This CDR3 reads CAWTGGEFLSEQYF. In DNA, the CDR3 is TGTGCCTGGACCGGAGGGGAGTTTCTGAGCGAGCAGTACTTC.

This clone has only one observation. J is TRBJ2-3 and V is TRBV30, with TRBD2 matching 8 bases. V was pared by 0 bases and J by 0 bases, with 5 bases of the junction left unmatched. The CDR3 is made up of 16 amino acids. Germline CDR1 is GTSNPN and CDR2 is SVGIG (reference sequence). This CDR3 reads CAWSVPGGGSTDTQYF. CDR3 in DNA: TGTGCCTGGAGTGTACCCGGGGGGGGCAGCACAGATACGCAGTATTTT.

The chain carries TRBV7-9 and TRBJ2-7; 9 positions agree with TRBD1. The CDR3 runs 16 residues. V dropped 5 bases and J dropped 1; count of bases not matched to a gene: 9. Per the germline V gene, CDR1 is SEHNR and CDR2 is FQNEAQ (reference sequence). The CDR3 loop reads CASSDHPGTGSYEQYF. CDR3 nucleotide sequence: TGTGCCAGCAGCGACCACCCCGGGACAGGGTCCTACGAGCAGTACTTC.

V and J are TRBV9 and TRBJ2-2; maybe TRBD1 (6 bases). Germline CDR1 is SGDLS and CDR2 is YYNGEE. The length of the CDR3 is 15 residues. Trimming left V 4 bases short and J 1 base short, with 11 bases between. This CDR3 reads CASSNQTGNTGELFF. In nucleotides, the CDR3 is TGTGCCAGCAGCAACCAGACAGGGAACACCGGGGAGCTGTTTTTT.

The chain joins TRBV30 to TRBJ1-5; D is unclear. This CDR3 has 13 residues. Germline CDR1 and CDR2: GTSNPN and SVGIG (reference sequence). The ends were cut back, 2 bases at V and 4 bases at J, with 9 bases in the middle. CDR3: CAWSLGRNQPQHF. The CDR3 DNA sequence: TGTGCCTGGAGTCTAGGGAGGAATCAGCCCCAGCATTTT.

This chain links TRBV7-3 with TRBJ1-1; possible D gene TRBD1, 5 bases. V lost 3 bases, J lost 5 bases, and 10 bases lay in between. This CDR3 contains 13 residues. CDR1 and CDR2 from the germline V gene are SGHTA and FQGTGA. The CDR3 nucleotides are TGTGCCAGCAGCTTGTGGGGGGGAACTGAAGCTTTCTTT. The encoded protein is CASSLWGGTEAFF.

V is TRBV5-1 and J is TRBJ2-7; TRBD1 aligns across 8 bases. From germline, CDR1 is SGHRS and CDR2 YFSETQ. This CDR3 is 14 amino acids long. The J segment lost 2 bases and the V segment lost 5 bases, leaving 6 bases of the junction unmatched. CDR3 sequence (DNA): TGCGCCAGCAGTCATGGGACAGGCCCCTACGAGCAGTACTTC. Translated: CASSHGTGPYEQYF.

The chain carries TRBV4-2 and TRBJ2-6; TRBD1 is a possible D gene (6 bases). This CDR3 spans 16 amino acids. V lost 1 base to trimming and J lost 0 bases, with 7 bases between them. The germline gives CDR1 LGHNA, CDR2 YNFKEQ. The CDR3 DNA is TGTGCCAGCAGCCAAGGGGACAACTCTGGGGCCAACGTCCTGACTTTC. It is translated as CASSQGDNSGANVLTF.

This chain links TRBV19 with TRBJ1-2, with TRBD1 as a possible D gene (6 bases). This CDR3 is 12 amino acids long. Germline lookup yields CDR1 LNHDA and CDR2 SQIVND (reference sequence). This CDR3 is CVSRGSGYGYTF. As DNA, the CDR3 is TGTGTCAGCAGGGGCTCGGGCTATGGCTACACCTTC.

The chain employs TRBV6-5 and TRBJ2-3; D is uncertain. This CDR3 comprises 13 residues. The ends were cut back, 7 bases at V and 4 bases at J, with 12 bases in the middle. The germline V gene has CDR1 MNHEY and CDR2 SVGAGI. The CDR3 nucleotides are TGTGCCAGCAAAAGACGAGGCGCAGATACGCAGTATTTT. This gives the protein CASKRRGADTQYF.

This clone was seen once. This chain joins TRBV30 and TRBJ1-1, with 9 bases that match TRBD1. Unmatched junction bases numbered 10, after V lost 4 bases and J lost 4 bases. CDR1 and CDR2 (germline): GTSNPN, SVGIG (reference sequence). The CDR3 totals 15 residues. The CDR3 reads CAWTSGTGTGTEAFF. CDR3 nucleotide sequence: TGTGCCTGGACTTCCGGGACAGGGACGGGCACTGAAGCTTTCTTT.

The CDR3 sequence: CASSSGTSTGELFF. DNA for the CDR3: TGCGCCAGCAGCTCCGGGACTAGCACCGGGGAGCTGTTTTTT. The chain couples TRBV5-1 to TRBJ2-2; 8 bases map to TRBD2. Germline assignment: CDR1 SGHRS and CDR2 YFSETQ. The CDR3 is 14 amino acids. Losses at the gene ends were 3 bases for V and 4 bases for J; bases not matched to a gene: 2.

With respect to this clone: Other nucleotide sequences from this sample produce the same CDR3. V is TRBV5-1 and J is TRBJ1-4; TRBD1 might be the D (5 bases). CDR1 SGHRS and CDR2 YFSETQ come from the germline V gene. The length of the CDR3 is 15 residues. Trimming cost V 5 bases and J 4 bases, with 15 bases left between them. CDR3 in DNA: TGCGCCAGCAGGTCTGATCCTAGGGGTAATGAAAAACTGTTTTTT. It codes for CASRSDPRGNEKLFF. Full variable domain (missing parts from reference TRBV5-1 and TRBJ1-4): KAGVTQTPRYLIKTRGQQVTLSCSPISGHRSVSWYQQTPGQGLQFLFEYFSETQRNKGNFPGRFSGRQFSNSRSEMNVSTLELGDSALYLCASRSDPRGNEKLFFGSGTQLSVL.

This clone was seen a handful of times. V is TRBV19 and J is TRBJ1-2; 7 nucleotides agree with TRBD1. The length of the CDR3 is 14 residues. Germline V gives CDR1 LNHDA, CDR2 SQIVND (reference sequence). With 1 base clipped from V and 6 bases from J, the junction kept 5 bases outside the gene matches. The CDR3 reads CASSIANRGDGYTF. CDR3 in DNA: TGTGCCAGTAGTATAGCGAACAGGGGAGATGGCTACACCTTC.

The chain combines TRBV30 with TRBJ2-1, with D maybe TRBD2 (5 bases). V was shortened by 2 bases and J by 9 bases, with 17 bases between the two germline ends. The CDR3 contains 14 residues. From germline, CDR1 is GTSNPN and CDR2 SVGIG (reference sequence). CDR3 sequence reads: CAWSPGGSGGEQFF. The CDR3 region has the DNA TGTGCCTGGAGTCCTGGAGGATCTGGCGGTGAGCAGTTCTTC.

This clone was observed a single time. The chain combines TRBV29-1 with TRBJ2-3, with 8 bases identical to TRBD2. V trimming: 5 bases; J trimming: 5 bases; junction bases outside the gene matches: 6. Per germline, CDR1 SQVTM and CDR2 ANQGSEA. This CDR3 contains 13 residues. The CDR3: CSVSGSGEDTQYF. CDR3 nucleotide sequence: TGCAGCGTTAGCGGGAGTGGGGAAGATACGCAGTATTTT.

J is TRBJ2-1 and V is TRBV1; TRBD1 reflects the table's D call only, with no check against the DNA. TRBV1 is listed as a pseudogene. CDR3 length: 17 residues. In DNA form, the CDR3 reads TGCACCAGCAGCCAACACCCCGGAGTAGGGGCCCACAATGAGCAGTTCTTC. Its protein product is CTSSQHPGVGAHNEQFF.

This chain joins TRBV29-1 and TRBJ1-1; D remains unclear. Trimming took off 0 bases at V and 0 bases at J, with 8 bases between the two ends. The CDR3 is made up of 14 amino acids. Germline V lookup: CDR1 SQVTM, CDR2 ANQGSEA. The CDR3 DNA reads as TGCAGCGTTGAAGACCCAGAAATGAACACTGAAGCTTTCTTT. It specifies CSVEDPEMNTEAFF.

The chain has TRBV6-1 and TRBJ2-5; a weak D match, TRBD1 (6 bases). TRBJ2-7 matches the DNA end more closely, so the J call is doubtful. The CDR3 consists of 14 residues. Germline CDR1 and CDR2: MNHNS and SASEGT. This chain's CDR3 is CASGPGQPPYEQYF. The CDR3 DNA reads TGTGCCAGCGGACCCGGACAGCCTCCTTACGAGCAGTACTTC.

The rearrangement links TRBV30 to TRBJ1-1; no reliable D call. The CDR3 covers 14 residues. The ends were cut back, 4 bases at V and 1 base at J, with 13 bases in the middle. Per germline, CDR1 GTSNPN and CDR2 SVGIG (reference sequence). CDR3 sequence: CAWTWVSGNTEAFF. In DNA form, the CDR3 reads TGTGCCTGGACGTGGGTTTCAGGGAACACTGAAGCTTTCTTT.